The rows below give T cell receptor beta chains drawn from one sample of a study of T cell repertoires in cytomegalovirus infection. For these TCRs, the target antigens are not known. Each CDR3 protein is one row after TCRdb ran MiXCR on the reads. This sample has some 940,000 distinct CDR3 sequences; under 40% occur once, and the top ten carry roughly an eighth. Sequenced here: cultured CD8+ T cells from PBMCs, sampled from culture after CMV antigen stimulation. The source is a human donor in good health (CMV status not recorded). Some clones in this sample may be carry-over from other donors' samples. Both conserved end residues are part of each CDR3. D genes are given only for firm matches. For some rows the clone size is stated as once, few or many, or as a class when expanded; others skip it.

abundance	d_gene	v_gene	j_gene	CDR3nt	CDR3aa
few	NA	TRBV3-1	TRBJ2-2	TGTGCCAGCAGCCTCACCGCGACAGACACCGGGGAGCTGTTTTTT	CASSLTATDTGELFF
few	NA	TRBV7-2	TRBJ1-5	TGTGCCAGCAGCCCTACCGGGTCGGGTAGCAATCAGCCCCAGCATTTT	CASSPTGSGSNQPQHF
few	NA	TRBV6-2/TRBV6-3	TRBJ1-2	TGTGCCAGCAGACCGGACGGCTGGGGGTATGGCTACACCTTC	CASRPDGWGYGYTF
NA	TRBD2	TRBV7-3	TRBJ2-5	TGTGCCAGCAGCTTGATGACGGGGGGGCCTTATGAGACCCAGTACTTC	CASSLMTGGPYETQYF
NA	NA	TRBV2	TRBJ2-7	TGTGCCAGCAGTGAGGGCTTCCCCTACGAGCAGTACTTC	CASSEGFPYEQYF
NA	NA	TRBV11-2	TRBJ1-1	TGTGCCAGCAGCTTAGTGCGGAGACAGTTTGAAGCTTTCTTT	CASSLVRRQFEAFF
NA	NA	TRBV6-1	TRBJ1-1	TGTGCCAGCAGTGAATGGGACCGTGAAGCTTTCTTT	CASSEWDREAFF
few	TRBD2	TRBV9	TRBJ2-1	TGTGCCAGCAGCGTAGAACCAGCGGGGGGGTCTGGGCAGTTCTTC	CASSVEPAGGSGQFF
NA	TRBD1	TRBV20-1	TRBJ2-1	TGCAGTGCTAGAAATTGGGACAGGGTGAATGAGCAGTTCTTC	CSARNWDRVNEQFF
few	NA	TRBV7-7	TRBJ2-2	TGTGCTAGCAGTCCCTATGGTTTCACCGGGGAGCTGTTTTTT	CASSPYGFTGELFF
NA	NA	TRBV10-3	TRBJ1-1	TGTGCCATCACAGACAGCATGACTGAAGCTTTCTTT	CAITDSMTEAFF
NA	NA	TRBV12-5	TRBJ2-7	TGTGCTAGTGGCCCGGGACGGCGTTACTACGAGCAGTACTTC	CASGPGRRYYEQYF
NA	NA	TRBV6-4	TRBJ2-1	TGTGCCAGCAGTGAATTGGCCTCGAGCTCCTACAATGAGCAGTTCTTC	CASSELASSSYNEQFF
NA	TRBD1	TRBV7-9	TRBJ2-7	TGTGCCAGCAGCCCGGACAGGGTCCGCTACGAGCAGTACTTC	CASSPDRVRYEQYF
NA	NA	TRBV10-3	TRBJ1-2	TGTGCCATCAGTGAGTCGGCTAACTATGGCTACACCTTC	CAISESANYGYTF
few	TRBD2	TRBV12-3/TRBV12-4	TRBJ2-5	TGTGCCAGCAGTCCAGAGACTAGCGGGGGGCCCGTTACTCAGTACTTC	CASSPETSGGPVTQYF
NA	TRBD2	TRBV11-2	TRBJ2-4	TGTGCCAGCAGCTTAAACCCAGCGGGGGGCCCCAAAAACATTCAGTACTTC	CASSLNPAGGPKNIQYF
NA	TRBD1	TRBV6-5	TRBJ2-2	TGTGCCAGCAGTTTGGGACAGGGAGTCACCGGGGAGCTGTTTTTT	CASSLGQGVTGELFF
NA	TRBD1	TRBV27	TRBJ2-1	TGTGCCAGCAGTTTATCTCCTTGGACAGGGAACTCCTACAATGAGCAGTTCTTC	CASSLSPWTGNSYNEQFF
few	TRBD2	TRBV5-8	TRBJ2-2	TGTGCCAGCAGCTTAGCGGGGGTCTTCACCGGGGAGCTGTTTTTT	CASSLAGVFTGELFF
few	TRBD2	TRBV20-1	TRBJ2-7	TGCAGTGCTAGAGATCTCAGACGCGGGGGATACTACGAGCAGTACTTC	CSARDLRRGGYYEQYF
NA	NA	TRBV5-1	TRBJ2-5	TGCGCCAGTTCCTCGGGGACGGGGGAGACCCAGTACTTC	CASSSGTGETQYF